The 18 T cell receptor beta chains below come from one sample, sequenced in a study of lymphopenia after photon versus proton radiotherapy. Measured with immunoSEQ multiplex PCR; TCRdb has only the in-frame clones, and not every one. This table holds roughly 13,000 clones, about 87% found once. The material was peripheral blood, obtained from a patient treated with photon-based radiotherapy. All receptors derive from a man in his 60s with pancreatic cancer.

CDR3 DNA: TGCGCCAGTAAGAAGACTCTTAGCCCGAACACTGAAGCTTTCTTT. It specifies CASKKTLSPNTEAFF. The J gene is TRBJ1-1, the V gene TRBV5-1; D unresolved. Trimming took off 8 bases at V and 1 base at J, with 18 bases between the two ends. This CDR3 is 15 amino acids long. Germline-derived CDR1 and CDR2 are SGHRS and YFSETQ.

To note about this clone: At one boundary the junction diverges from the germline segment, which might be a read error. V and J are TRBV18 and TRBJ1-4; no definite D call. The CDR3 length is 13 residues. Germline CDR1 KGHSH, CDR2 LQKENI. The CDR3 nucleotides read TGTGCCAGCTCACCTACGGCCGGATCACCCTCTGATTTT. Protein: CASSPTAGSPSDF. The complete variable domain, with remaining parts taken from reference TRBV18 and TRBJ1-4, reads NAGVMQNPRHLVRRRGQEARLRCSPMKGHSHVYWYRQLPEEGLKFMVYLQKENIIDESGMPKERFSAEFPKEGPSILRIQQVVRGDSAAYFCASSPTAGSPSDFGSGTQLSVL.

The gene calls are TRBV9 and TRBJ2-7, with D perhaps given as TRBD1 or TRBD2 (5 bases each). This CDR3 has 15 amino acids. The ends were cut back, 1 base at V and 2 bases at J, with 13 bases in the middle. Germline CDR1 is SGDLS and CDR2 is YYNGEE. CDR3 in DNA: TGTGCCAGCAGCGTACAGCCCCAGGGAGCCTACGAGCAGTACTTC. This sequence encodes CASSVQPQGAYEQYF.

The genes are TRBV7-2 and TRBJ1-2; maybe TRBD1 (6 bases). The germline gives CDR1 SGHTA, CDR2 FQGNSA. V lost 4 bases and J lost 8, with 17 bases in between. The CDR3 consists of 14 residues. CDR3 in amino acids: CASSSIRGRGGYTF. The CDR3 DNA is TGTGCCAGCAGCTCCATAAGGGGGAGAGGCGGCTACACCTTC.

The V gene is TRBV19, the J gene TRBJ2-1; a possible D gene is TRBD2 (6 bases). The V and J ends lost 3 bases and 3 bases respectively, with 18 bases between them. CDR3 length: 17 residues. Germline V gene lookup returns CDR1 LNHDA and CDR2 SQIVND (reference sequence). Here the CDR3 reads CASSMAPSWGDYNEQFF. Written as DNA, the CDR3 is TGTGCCAGTAGTATGGCTCCTTCGTGGGGGGACTACAATGAGCAGTTCTTC.

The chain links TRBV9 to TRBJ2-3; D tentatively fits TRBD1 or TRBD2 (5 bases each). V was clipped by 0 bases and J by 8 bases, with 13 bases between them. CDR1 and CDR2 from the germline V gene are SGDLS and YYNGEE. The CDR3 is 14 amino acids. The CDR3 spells CASSVGTLGATQYF. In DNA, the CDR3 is TGTGCCAGCAGCGTAGGGACTCTCGGGGCTACGCAGTATTTT. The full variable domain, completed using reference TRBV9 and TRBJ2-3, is DSGVTQTPKHLITATGQRVTLRCSPRSGDLSVYWYQQSLDQGLQFLIQYYNGEERAKGNILERFSAQQFPDLHSELNLSSLELGDSALYFCASSVGTLGATQYFGPGTRLTVL.

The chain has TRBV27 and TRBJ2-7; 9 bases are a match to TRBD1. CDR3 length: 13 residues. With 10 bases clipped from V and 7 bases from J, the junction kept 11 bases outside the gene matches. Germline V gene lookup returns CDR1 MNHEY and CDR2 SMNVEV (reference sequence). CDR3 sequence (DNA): TGTGCCACTAGACAGGGGGGCCCTTCTGAGCAGTACTTC. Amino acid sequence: CATRQGGPSEQYF.

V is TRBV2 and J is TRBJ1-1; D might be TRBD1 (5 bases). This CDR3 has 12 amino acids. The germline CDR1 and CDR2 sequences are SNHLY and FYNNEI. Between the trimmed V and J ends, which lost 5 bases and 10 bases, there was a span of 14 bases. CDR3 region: CASSSASRVAFF. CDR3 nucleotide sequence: TGTGCCAGCAGTTCGGCCTCCAGGGTAGCTTTCTTT. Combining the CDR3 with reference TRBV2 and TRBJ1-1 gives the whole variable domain EPEVTQTPSHQVTQMGQEVILRCVPISNHLYFYWYRQILGQKVEFLVSFYNNEISEKSEIFDDQFSVERPDGSNFTLKIRSTKLEDSAMYFCASSSASRVAFFGQGTRLTVV.

CDR3 protein: CASSPGPHSGNTIYF. CDR3 in DNA: TGTGCCAGCTCACCTGGACCGCACTCTGGAAACACCATATATTTT. This rearrangement joins TRBV18 to TRBJ1-3; D not resolved. The germline V gene encodes CDR1 KGHSH and CDR2 LQKENI. The CDR3 runs to 15 residues. V was trimmed by 3 bases and J by 0 bases, leaving 9 bases between them.

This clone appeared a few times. The CDR3 sequence: CASHRTECYDTEAFF. CDR3 nucleotides: TGTGCCAGCCACCGAACAGAATGTTACGACACTGAAGCTTTCTTT. The chain carries TRBV12-1 and TRBJ1-1; whether TRBD1, the table's D call, matches the DNA was not checked. TRBV12-1 is marked as a pseudogene. The CDR3 runs to 15 residues.

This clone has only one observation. CDR3 region: CASSQGPAKNIQYF. In nucleotides, the CDR3 is TGCGCCAGCAGTCAGGGCCCCGCCAAAAACATTCAGTACTTC. The chain recombines TRBV5-1 with TRBJ2-4, with D possibly being TRBD1 (5 bases). V dropped 5 bases and J dropped 1 base, with 10 bases sitting between them. CDR1 and CDR2 (germline): SGHRS, YFSETQ. This CDR3 comprises 14 residues.

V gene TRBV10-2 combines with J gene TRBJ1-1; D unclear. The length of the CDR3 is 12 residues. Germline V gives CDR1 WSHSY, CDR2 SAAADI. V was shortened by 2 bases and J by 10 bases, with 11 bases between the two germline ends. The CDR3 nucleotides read TGCGCCAGCAGTGAGAGGTGGTCAGTAGCTTTCTTT. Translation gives CASSERWSVAFF.

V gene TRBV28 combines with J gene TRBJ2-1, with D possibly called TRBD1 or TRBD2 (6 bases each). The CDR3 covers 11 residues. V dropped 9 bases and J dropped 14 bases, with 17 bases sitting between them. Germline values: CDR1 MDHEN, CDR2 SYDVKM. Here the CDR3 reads CASGPGALEFF. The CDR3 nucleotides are TGTGCCAGTGGGCCGGGGGCTTTGGAGTTCTTC. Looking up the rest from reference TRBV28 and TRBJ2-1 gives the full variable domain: DVKVTQSSRYLVKRTGEKVFLECVQDMDHENMFWYRQDPGLGLRLIYFSYDVKMKEKGDIPEGYSVSREKKERFSLILESASTNQTSMYLCASGPGALEFFGPGTRLTVL.

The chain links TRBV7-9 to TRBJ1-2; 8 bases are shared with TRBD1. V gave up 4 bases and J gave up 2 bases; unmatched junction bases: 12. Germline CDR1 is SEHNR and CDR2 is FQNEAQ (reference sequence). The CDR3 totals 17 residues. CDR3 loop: CASSSPLTGAGNYGYTF. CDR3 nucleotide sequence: TGTGCCAGCAGCTCCCCATTGACAGGGGCGGGGAACTATGGCTACACCTTC.

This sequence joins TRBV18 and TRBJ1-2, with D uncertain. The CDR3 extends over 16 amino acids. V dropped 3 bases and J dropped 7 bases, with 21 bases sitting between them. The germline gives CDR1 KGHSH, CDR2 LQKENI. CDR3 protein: CASSPAPTKVAGGYTF. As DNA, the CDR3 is TGTGCCAGCTCACCGGCGCCGACCAAGGTAGCAGGTGGCTACACCTTC.

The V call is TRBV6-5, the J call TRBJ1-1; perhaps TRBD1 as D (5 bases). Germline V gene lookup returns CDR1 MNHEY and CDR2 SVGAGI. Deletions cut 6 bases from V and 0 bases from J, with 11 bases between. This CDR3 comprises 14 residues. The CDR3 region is CASSQGPLNTEAFF. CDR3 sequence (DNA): TGTGCCAGCAGCCAGGGACCGCTGAACACTGAAGCTTTCTTT.

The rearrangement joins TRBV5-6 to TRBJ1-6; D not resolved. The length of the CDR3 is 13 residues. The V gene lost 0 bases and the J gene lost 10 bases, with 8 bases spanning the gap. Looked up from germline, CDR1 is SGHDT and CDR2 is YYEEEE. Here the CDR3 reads CASSLDSDSPLHF. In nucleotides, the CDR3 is TGTGCCAGCAGCTTGGACTCCGACTCACCCCTCCACTTT.

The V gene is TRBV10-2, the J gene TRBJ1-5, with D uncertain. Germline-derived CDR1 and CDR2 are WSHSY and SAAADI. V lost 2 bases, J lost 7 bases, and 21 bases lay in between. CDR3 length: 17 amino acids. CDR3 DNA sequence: TGCGCCAGCAGTGAGCCCCCGAGGTGGGCCCGGACGCAGCCCCAGCATTTT. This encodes CASSEPPRWARTQPQHF.